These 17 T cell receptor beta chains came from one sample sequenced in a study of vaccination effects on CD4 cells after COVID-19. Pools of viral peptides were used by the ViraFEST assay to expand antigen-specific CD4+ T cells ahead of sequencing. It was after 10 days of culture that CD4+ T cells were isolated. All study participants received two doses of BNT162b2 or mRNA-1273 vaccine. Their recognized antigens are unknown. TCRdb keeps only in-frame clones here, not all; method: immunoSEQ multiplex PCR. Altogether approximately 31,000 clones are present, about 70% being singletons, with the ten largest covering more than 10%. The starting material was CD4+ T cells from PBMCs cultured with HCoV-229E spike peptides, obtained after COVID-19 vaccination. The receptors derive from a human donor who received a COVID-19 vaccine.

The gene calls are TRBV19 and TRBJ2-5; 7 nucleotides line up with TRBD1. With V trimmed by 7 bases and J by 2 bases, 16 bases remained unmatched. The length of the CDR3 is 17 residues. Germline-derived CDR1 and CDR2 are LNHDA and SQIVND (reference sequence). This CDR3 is CASTNQGVHNRQETQYF. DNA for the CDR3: TGTGCCAGTACCAATCAGGGGGTTCATAATAGACAAGAGACCCAGTACTTC.

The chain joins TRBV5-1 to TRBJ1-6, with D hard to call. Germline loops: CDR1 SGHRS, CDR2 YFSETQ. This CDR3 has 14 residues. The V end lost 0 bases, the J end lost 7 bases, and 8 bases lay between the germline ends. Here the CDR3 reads CASSLDSANSPLHF. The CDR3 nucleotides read TGCGCCAGCAGCTTGGACAGCGCCAATTCACCCCTCCACTTT.

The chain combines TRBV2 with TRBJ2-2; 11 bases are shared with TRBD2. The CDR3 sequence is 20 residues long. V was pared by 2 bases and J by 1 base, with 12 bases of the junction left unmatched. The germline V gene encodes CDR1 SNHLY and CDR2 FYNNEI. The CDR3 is CASSETRRLAGLRNTGELFF. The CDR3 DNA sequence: TGTGCCAGCAGTGAAACTCGTAGACTAGCGGGGTTGCGGAACACCGGGGAGCTGTTTTTT. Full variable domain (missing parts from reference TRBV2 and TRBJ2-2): EPEVTQTPSHQVTQMGQEVILRCVPISNHLYFYWYRQILGQKVEFLVSFYNNEISEKSEIFDDQFSVERPDGSNFTLKIRSTKLEDSAMYFCASSETRRLAGLRNTGELFFGEGSRLTVL.

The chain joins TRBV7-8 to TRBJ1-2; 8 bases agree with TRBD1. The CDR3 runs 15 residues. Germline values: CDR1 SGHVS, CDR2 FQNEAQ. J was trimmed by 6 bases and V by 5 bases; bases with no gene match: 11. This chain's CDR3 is CASSRSTGEVHGYTF. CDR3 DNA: TGTGCCAGCAGCAGATCGACAGGGGAGGTTCATGGCTACACCTTC.

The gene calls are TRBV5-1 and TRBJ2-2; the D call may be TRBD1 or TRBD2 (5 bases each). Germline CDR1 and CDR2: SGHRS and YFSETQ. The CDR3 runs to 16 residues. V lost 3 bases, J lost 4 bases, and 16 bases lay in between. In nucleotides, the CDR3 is TGCGCCAGCAGCTGGTACGGGACGATCTCCACCGGGGAGCTGTTTTTT. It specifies CASSWYGTISTGELFF. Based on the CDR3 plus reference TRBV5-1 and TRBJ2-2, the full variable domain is KAGVTQTPRYLIKTRGQQVTLSCSPISGHRSVSWYQQTPGQGLQFLFEYFSETQRNKGNFPGRFSGRQFSNSRSEMNVSTLELGDSALYLCASSWYGTISTGELFFGEGSRLTVL.

The CDR3 is CASMSGSYEQYF. The CDR3 coding sequence is TGTGCCAGCATGTCCGGATCCTACGAGCAGTACTTC. The chain uses TRBV6-5 and TRBJ2-7; D gene ambiguous. V lost 7 bases, J lost 1 base, and 8 bases lay in between. Germline V CDR1 and CDR2: MNHEY, SVGAGI. The CDR3 runs to 12 residues.

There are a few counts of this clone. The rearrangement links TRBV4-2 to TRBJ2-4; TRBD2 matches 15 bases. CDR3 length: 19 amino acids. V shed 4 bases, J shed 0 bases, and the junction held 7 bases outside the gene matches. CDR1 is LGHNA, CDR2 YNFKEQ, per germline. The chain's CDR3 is CASSPPGTSGRLAKNIQYF. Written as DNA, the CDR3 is TGTGCCAGCAGCCCCCCCGGGACTAGCGGGAGGTTAGCCAAAAACATTCAGTACTTC.

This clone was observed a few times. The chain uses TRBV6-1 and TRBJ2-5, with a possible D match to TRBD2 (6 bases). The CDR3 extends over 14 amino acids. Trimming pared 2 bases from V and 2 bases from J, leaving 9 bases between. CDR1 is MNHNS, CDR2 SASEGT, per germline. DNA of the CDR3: TGTGCCAGCAGTGAATCTGGGGGGCAAGAGACCCAGTACTTC. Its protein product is CASSESGGQETQYF.

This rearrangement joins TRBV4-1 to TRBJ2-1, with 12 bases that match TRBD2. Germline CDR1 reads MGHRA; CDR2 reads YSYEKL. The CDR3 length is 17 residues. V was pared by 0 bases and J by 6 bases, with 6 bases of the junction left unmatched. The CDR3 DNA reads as TGCGCCAGCAGCCAAGAGGCCCCACTAGCGGGGGGCAATGAGCAGTTCTTC. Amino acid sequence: CASSQEAPLAGGNEQFF.

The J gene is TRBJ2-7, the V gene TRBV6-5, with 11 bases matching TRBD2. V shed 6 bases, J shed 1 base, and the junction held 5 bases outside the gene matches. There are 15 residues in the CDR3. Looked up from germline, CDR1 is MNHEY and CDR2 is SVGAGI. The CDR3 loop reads CASSRTSGGSYEQYF. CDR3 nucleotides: TGTGCCAGCAGCCGCACTAGCGGGGGATCCTACGAGCAGTACTTC.

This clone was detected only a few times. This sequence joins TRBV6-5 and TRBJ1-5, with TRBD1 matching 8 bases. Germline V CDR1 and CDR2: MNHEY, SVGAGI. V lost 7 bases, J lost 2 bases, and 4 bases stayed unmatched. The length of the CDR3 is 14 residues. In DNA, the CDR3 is TGTGCCAGCACCGTGACAGGGGGCAATCAGCCCCAGCATTTT. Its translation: CASTVTGGNQPQHF.

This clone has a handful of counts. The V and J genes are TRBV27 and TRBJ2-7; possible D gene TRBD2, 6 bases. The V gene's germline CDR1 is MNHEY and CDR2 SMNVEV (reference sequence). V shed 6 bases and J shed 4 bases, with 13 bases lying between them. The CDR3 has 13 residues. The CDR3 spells CASRASGSYEQYF. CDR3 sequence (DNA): TGTGCCAGCAGAGCCAGCGGGTCTTACGAGCAGTACTTC.

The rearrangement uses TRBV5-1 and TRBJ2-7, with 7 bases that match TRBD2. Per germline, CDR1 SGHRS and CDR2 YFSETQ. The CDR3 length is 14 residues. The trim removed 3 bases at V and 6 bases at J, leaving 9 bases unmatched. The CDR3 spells CASSSGGAGREQYF. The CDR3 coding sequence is TGCGCCAGCAGCTCAGGTGGAGCGGGGCGCGAGCAGTACTTC.

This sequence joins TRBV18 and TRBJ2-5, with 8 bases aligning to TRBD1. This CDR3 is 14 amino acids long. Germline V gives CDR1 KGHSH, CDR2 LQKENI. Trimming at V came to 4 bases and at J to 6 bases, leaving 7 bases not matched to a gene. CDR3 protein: CASSRGTGQKTQYF. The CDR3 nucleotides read TGTGCCAGCTCACGCGGGACAGGTCAGAAGACCCAGTACTTC. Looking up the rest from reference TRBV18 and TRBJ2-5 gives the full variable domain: NAGVMQNPRHLVRRRGQEARLRCSPMKGHSHVYWYRQLPEEGLKFMVYLQKENIIDESGMPKERFSAEFPKEGPSILRIQQVVRGDSAAYFCASSRGTGQKTQYFGPGTRLLVL.

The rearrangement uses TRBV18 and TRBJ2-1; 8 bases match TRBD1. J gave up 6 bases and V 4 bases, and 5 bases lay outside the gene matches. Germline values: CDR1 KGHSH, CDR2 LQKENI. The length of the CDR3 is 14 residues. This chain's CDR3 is CASSLSRGPNEQFF. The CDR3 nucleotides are TGTGCCAGCTCACTAAGCAGGGGGCCCAATGAGCAGTTCTTC. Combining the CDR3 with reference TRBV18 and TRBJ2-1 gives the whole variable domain NAGVMQNPRHLVRRRGQEARLRCSPMKGHSHVYWYRQLPEEGLKFMVYLQKENIIDESGMPKERFSAEFPKEGPSILRIQQVVRGDSAAYFCASSLSRGPNEQFFGPGTRLTVL.

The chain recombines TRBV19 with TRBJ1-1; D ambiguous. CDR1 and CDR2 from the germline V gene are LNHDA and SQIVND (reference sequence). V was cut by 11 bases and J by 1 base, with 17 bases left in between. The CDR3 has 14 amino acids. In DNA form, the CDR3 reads TGTGCCTCCTCCTCTGCCCGGCGGAACACTGAAGCTTTCTTT. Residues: CASSSARRNTEAFF.

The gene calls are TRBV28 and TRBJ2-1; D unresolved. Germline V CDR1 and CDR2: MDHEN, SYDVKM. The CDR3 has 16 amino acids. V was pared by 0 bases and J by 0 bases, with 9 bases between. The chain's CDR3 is CASSLWDPNSYNEQFF. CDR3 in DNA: TGTGCCAGCAGTTTATGGGACCCGAACTCCTACAATGAGCAGTTCTTC.